This T cell receptor (beta chain) was identified in a study of blood T cell repertoires in COVID-19. Study as a whole: Spain, Italy and the United States supplied samples that represented acute and convalescent COVID-19.

CDR3 length: 15 amino acids. Per germline, CDR1 SGHAT and CDR2 FQNNGV. The V and J ends lost 6 bases and 5 bases, in that order; junction bases with no gene match: 10. Some clones are missing from TCRdb's copy, which holds only in-frame ones; the method was immunoSEQ multiplex PCR. The data hold some 200,000 clones, with less than 90% observed a single time. The chain uses TRBV11-2 and TRBJ2-5; 9 positions agree with TRBD2. This TCR came from a woman in her seventies with acute or convalescent COVID-19. The sequencing input was peripheral blood. The CDR3 nucleotides read TGTGCCAGCAGACCCGAGGGCGGGAGGGCGGAGACCCAGTACTTC. As protein: CASRPEGGRAETQYF.